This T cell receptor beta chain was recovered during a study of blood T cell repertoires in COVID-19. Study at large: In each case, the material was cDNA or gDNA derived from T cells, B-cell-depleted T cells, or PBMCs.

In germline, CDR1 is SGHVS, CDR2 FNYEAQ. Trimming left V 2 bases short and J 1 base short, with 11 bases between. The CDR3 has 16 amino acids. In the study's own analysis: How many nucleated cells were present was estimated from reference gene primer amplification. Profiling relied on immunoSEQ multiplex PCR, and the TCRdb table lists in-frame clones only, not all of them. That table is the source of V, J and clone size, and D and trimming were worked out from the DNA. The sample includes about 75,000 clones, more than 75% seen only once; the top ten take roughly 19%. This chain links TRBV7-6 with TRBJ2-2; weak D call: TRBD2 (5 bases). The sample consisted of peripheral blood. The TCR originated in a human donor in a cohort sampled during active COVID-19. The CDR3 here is CASSLLRAENTGELFF. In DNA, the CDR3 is TGTGCCAGCAGCTTACTGAGGGCAGAGAACACCGGGGAGCTGTTTTTT.